This T cell receptor beta chain is drawn from a study of long-term antiretroviral therapy in people with HIV. Germline assignment: CDR1 SNHLY and CDR2 FYNNEI. Losses at the gene ends were 8 bases for V and 1 base for J; bases not matched to a gene: 2. This CDR3 spans 13 amino acids. The libraries were made with immunoSEQ v3.0 at survey level. Data came from immunoSEQ multiplex PCR; TCRdb stores just in-frame clones and leaves some out. The sample records more than 20,000 clones, approximately 88% being singletons. Findings and caveats of the study: Diversity measured after ART increased yet remained under transplant donor controls. Repertoire dominance by clones expanded before ART was seen at all time points. Repertoires looked antigen-experienced, with only a slight naive shift after ART.

This clone was observed a single time. The antigen is unknown. The source was unsorted PBMCs, collected 1.8 years before starting antiretroviral therapy. The source of this sequence is a man aged 45-60 years with HIV. This chain joins TRBV2 and TRBJ1-1; 9 bases are shared with TRBD1. The CDR3 bases are TGTGCCAGCGGGACAGGGACGAACACTGAAGCTTTCTTT. It yields the protein CASGTGTNTEAFF.